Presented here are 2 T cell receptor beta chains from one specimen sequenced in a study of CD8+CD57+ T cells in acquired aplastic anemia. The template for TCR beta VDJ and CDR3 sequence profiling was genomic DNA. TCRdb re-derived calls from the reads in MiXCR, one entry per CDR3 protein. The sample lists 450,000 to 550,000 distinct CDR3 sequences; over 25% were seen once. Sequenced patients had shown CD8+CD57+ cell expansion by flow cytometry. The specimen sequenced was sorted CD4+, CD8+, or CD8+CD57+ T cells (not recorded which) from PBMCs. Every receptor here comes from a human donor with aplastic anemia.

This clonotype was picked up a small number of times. The CDR3 DNA sequence: TGCAGTGCTAGAGGAACCCTGAATGAAAAACTGTTTTTT. Protein: CSARGTLNEKLFF. This chain uses TRBV20-1 with TRBJ1-4, with D unclear. This CDR3 region has 13 residues. Trimming took 1 base from V and 5 from J, leaving 8 bases between them. CDR1 and CDR2 (germline): DFQATT, SNEGSKA (reference sequence).

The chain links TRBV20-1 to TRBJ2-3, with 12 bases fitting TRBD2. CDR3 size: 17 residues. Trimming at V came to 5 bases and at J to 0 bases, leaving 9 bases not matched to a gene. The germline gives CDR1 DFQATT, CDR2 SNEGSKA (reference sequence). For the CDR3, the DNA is TGCAGTGCTTCACCCGCCGGACTAGCGGGAAGCACAGATACGCAGTATTTT. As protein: CSASPAGLAGSTDTQYF.